This record covers a single TCR beta chain. Its antigen remains undetermined. No much larger clone exists at a distance of one base, and base qualities are not known. Reading the germline V gene gives CDR1 SGHTA and CDR2 FQGTGA. Trimming accounts for 5 bases at V and 4 bases at J, while the number of junction bases matched to no gene is 7. The CDR3 spans 15 residues, from the cysteine through the phenylalanine. Kept here is only the CDR3 DNA, which spans 45 bases and is read in frame from base 1. These data belong to a study of identifying expanded T cells in peripheral blood (dated by TCRdb to between 2018 and 2021). For the wider study: Separate aliquots of the same genomic DNA pool were sequenced to produce technical replicates, and four replicates were compared in pairs. Beyond this particular receptor, the publication reports: Across all healthy-donor time intervals, the beta-binomial model significantly lowered both the number of clones called differentially abundant and the false-positive rate. The authors expected biological variance in healthy repertoires might increase further over much longer intervals such as months to years. Between technical replicates the binomial model flagged around 1.2 differentially abundant clones, whereas over roughly 2 weeks the binomial model flagged about 15 and over about four weeks 19 to 20. Variance in clone template counts between roughly two-week samples significantly increased with total template count across all healthy donors.

No immune events, such as infections, were documented for the healthy donors during the collection period. Time-dependent variance in a beta-binomial model of T-cell clone differential abundance was calibrated using healthy-donor blood repertoires as a training cohort. The training cohort was composed of 10 or so healthy donors, 3 female and 7 male. An age range of about 29 to 65 years, with an average of 43 years, was recorded for the donors. Whole blood, obtained from a commercial supplier, was collected from each healthy donor at three time points spaced roughly 2 weeks apart. For immunosequencing, genomic DNA was extracted from whole blood that had not been sorted. The immunoSEQ Assay, which relies on bias-controlled multiplex PCR amplification of genomic DNA, was used to profile TCRbeta CDR3 regions. Processing in the source paper ran as follows. To quantify the absolute abundance of each unique TCRbeta CDR3 region, the sequences were collapsed and filtered. Two models were used to test differential abundance: a binomial model (Fisher-equivalent) and a beta-binomial model that adds time-dependent variance fitted from healthy donors. Any clone with fewer than 5 combined templates was excluded, and a clone was called differentially abundant if its Benjamini-Hochberg FDR was below 0.01. In the beta-binomial model, variance was expressed as a function of the total template count across the two samples, in the form v = (b*log(k)+a)^2. TCRdb took this table from immuneACCESS and kept in-frame rearrangements with V and J called. Such tables lack part of the clones; where checked against another copy, unresolved V genes explain under half of the gap, and the rest is unexplained. The V and J calls and clone size are taken from that table; D and trimming were inferred from the DNA. The sample includes about 82,000 clones, with 80% to 90% observed a single time. Roughly 7.3% of the sample is taken by the ten largest.

Input material: blood. The TCR sequence derives from a person aged 18-70 years in good health. The chain couples TRBV7-3 to TRBJ2-3, and 9 junction bases match TRBD1. CDR3 loop: CASSRSGTGSDTQYF. At the DNA level, the sequence is TGTGCCAGCAGCCGATCCGGGACAGGGTCAGATACGCAGTATTTT.